This T cell receptor (beta chain) was recorded in a study of regulatory T cells in long-lasting Graves disease. Germline CDR1 is LGHNA and CDR2 is YNFKEQ. The ends lost 1 base at V and 0 bases at J; junction bases unmatched: 4. The CDR3 runs 17 residues. Time point indicated: newly diagnosed GD, antithyroid drugs for less than 3 months. Preparation of the TCR library used RNA extracted from PBMCs. In building TCR beta libraries, iRepertoire HTBI primers were used together with Arm-PCR of CDR3 regions. TCRdb itself ran the multiplex PCR reads through MiXCR, one entry per CDR3 protein. Among almost 450,000 distinct CDR3 sequences listed, about 17% were seen once. These sequences were also reported in another study, on T cells in Graves' hyperthyroidism and ophthalmopathy.

This receptor was taken from a woman in her 30s with Graves disease. Sequences were derived from peripheral blood mononuclear cells (PBMCs), sampled at new diagnosis, from a patient treated with antithyroid drugs. This chain links TRBV4-2 with TRBJ2-7; 12 nucleotides line up with TRBD2. CDR3 sequence reads: CASSQAWTSGASYEQYF. CDR3 DNA: TGTGCCAGCAGCCAAGCTTGGACTAGCGGGGCCTCCTACGAGCAGTACTTC.